The entry below gives a single T cell receptor (beta chain) sequence along with its context. Clones were read by immunoSEQ multiplex PCR, and TCRdb kept only the in-frame ones, dropping some. The table lists 210,000 or so clones, 70% to 90% of them singletons. Per germline, CDR1 SNHLY and CDR2 FYNNEI. The CDR3 is 16 residues long. V shed 3 bases, J shed 2 bases, and the junction held 6 bases outside the gene matches. The data are from a study of blood T cell repertoires in COVID-19. Overall study: Sites in the United States, Italy and Spain provided acute and convalescent COVID-19 samples. T cells, B-cell-depleted T cells, or PBMCs supplied cDNA or gDNA.

Seattle patient enrollment occurred during active infection, with longitudinal follow-up thereafter. The V and J genes are TRBV2 and TRBJ2-2; 7 bases line up with TRBD2. What was sequenced was peripheral blood. The receptor was isolated from a young man with COVID-19, enrolled during active disease. CDR3 region: CASSDFSGRNTGELFF. In nucleotides, the CDR3 is TGTGCCAGCAGTGATTTTAGCGGGCGAAACACCGGGGAGCTGTTTTTT.